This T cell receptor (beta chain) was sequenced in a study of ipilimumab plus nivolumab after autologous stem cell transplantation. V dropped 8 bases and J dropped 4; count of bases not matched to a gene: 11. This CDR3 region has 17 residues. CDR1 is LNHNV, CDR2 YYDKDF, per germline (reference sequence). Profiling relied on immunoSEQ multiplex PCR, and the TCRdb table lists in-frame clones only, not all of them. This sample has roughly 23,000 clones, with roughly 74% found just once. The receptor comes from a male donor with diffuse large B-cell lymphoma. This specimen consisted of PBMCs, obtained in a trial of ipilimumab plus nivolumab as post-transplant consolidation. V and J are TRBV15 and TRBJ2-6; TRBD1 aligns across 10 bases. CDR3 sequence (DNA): TGTGCCACCCAAGTGGATGGACAGGGGGACGGGGCCAACGTCCTGACTTTC. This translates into CATQVDGQGDGANVLTF.